One T cell receptor beta chain is described in this entry. Antigen specificity is unknown. It was across several immunoSEQ plates that each subset's genomic DNA was evenly split. Clones were sequenced by immunoSEQ multiplex PCR, and TCRdb holds only the in-frame ones, with some missing. The sample has approximately 2,000,000 clones, around 93% seen once; the top ten hold 0.37%. This specimen comes from a study of shared clonotypes between healthy human individuals. Study in general: Each donor contributed plates that comprised three CD4 naive, three CD4 memory, two CD8 naive and one CD8 memory. General study points: Rarefaction revealed incomplete sorted-subset sequencing despite large depth.

A CD45RA+ naive subset and a CD45RA-negative memory subset were split from CD4+ cells. Per germline, CDR1 SNHLY and CDR2 FYNNEI. Trimming pared 4 bases from V and 0 bases from J, leaving 12 bases between. CDR3 length: 16 residues. V is TRBV2 and J is TRBJ2-2; D unclear. The sequence came from a man between 18 and 35 years old in good health. Some clones in this sample may be carry-over from other donors' samples. The sample consisted of naive CD4+ T cells from PBMCs. The subset here: CD45RA+ positively selected. The CDR3 here is CASSVKGRSNTGELFF. The DNA for the CDR3 is TGTGCCAGCAGTGTTAAGGGCAGATCGAACACCGGGGAGCTGTTTTTT.